The T cell receptor (beta chain) under discussion was sequenced for a study of CXCR4 blockade with PD-1 therapy in pancreatic cancer. The CDR3 consists of 15 residues. CDR1 and CDR2 (germline): LNHNV, YYDKDF (reference sequence). V was shortened by 0 bases and J by 2 bases, with 8 bases between the two germline ends. This table comes from immunoSEQ multiplex PCR, and its TCRdb copy is limited to in-frame clones, with some not included. The sample holds under 20,000 clones, 72% seen once. This clonotype was obtained from a human donor with pancreatic ductal adenocarcinoma. The sequencing input was tumor tissue. The rearrangement uses TRBV15 and TRBJ1-5; D might be TRBD1 (5 bases). CDR3 amino acids: CATSRELGGNQPQHF. CDR3 in DNA: TGTGCCACCAGCAGAGAGTTAGGGGGCAATCAGCCCCAGCATTTT.